Shown below are 14 T cell receptor beta chains from a single sample sequenced in a study of blood T cells in healthy people across ages. A second PCR of 7 to 11 cycles used a sample-barcoded 5' primer and a J-beta primer mix. TCRdb ran MiXCR on the 5' RACE reads and lists one entry per CDR3 protein. The table has 1.5 million to 1.8 million distinct CDR3 sequences, approximately 43% seen once. Sequenced input: blood. Receptors were obtained from a woman aged 18 to 35 in good health.

In the case of this clonotype: A much larger clone sits a single nucleotide away, making a read error possible. This chain connects TRBV4-1 to TRBJ2-7; D unresolved. The CDR3 has 13 residues. V lost 0 bases to trimming and J lost 3 bases, with 6 bases between them. Germline-derived CDR1 and CDR2 are MGHRA and YSYEKL. The DNA for the CDR3 is TGCGCCAGCAGCCAAGATCCCTACTACGAGCAGTACTTC. Translated, it gives CASSQDPYYEQYF.

The V call is TRBV4-3, the J call TRBJ2-1; 11 positions agree with TRBD2. This CDR3 spans 16 amino acids. With V trimmed by 3 bases and J by 9 bases, 10 bases remained unmatched. Germline lookup yields CDR1 LGHNA and CDR2 YSLEER. Here the CDR3 reads CASSQAFSGGATEQFF. The CDR3 nucleotides read TGCGCCAGCAGCCAGGCGTTTAGCGGGGGGGCCACTGAGCAGTTCTTC.

This clonotype has only a few counts. The genes are TRBV6-5 and TRBJ2-7, with 11 bases matching TRBD1. Germline V gene data show CDR1 as MNHEY and CDR2 as SVGAGI. The CDR3 length is 14 residues. The V gene end was trimmed by 5 bases and the J gene end by 3 bases; junction bases not matched to a gene: 3. CDR3 region: CASSPDRGHYEQYF. In nucleotides, the CDR3 is TGTGCCAGCAGTCCGGACAGGGGGCACTACGAGCAGTACTTC.

V is TRBV6-1 and J is TRBJ1-5, with no clear D. Germline-derived CDR1 and CDR2 are MNHNS and SASEGT. Trimming removed 0 bases from V and 1 base from J, with 19 bases in between. The CDR3 extends over 19 amino acids. In DNA, the CDR3 is TGTGCCAGCAGTGAAGCACATTTGGCAGGCCAAATAAGCAATCAGCCCCAGCATTTT. Its translation: CASSEAHLAGQISNQPQHF.

The chain employs TRBV21-1 and TRBJ2-2; TRBD2 was called by the table and not checked on the DNA. TRBV21-1 is reported as a pseudogene. The CDR3 covers 17 residues. The CDR3 here is CASSKRIGGPGTGELFF. CDR3 coding DNA: TGTGCCAGCAGCAAACGGATCGGGGGGCCAGGCACCGGGGAGCTGTTTTTT.

This chain joins TRBV5-1 and TRBJ2-1; the match to TRBD1 covers 9 bases. Trimming cost V 3 bases and J 8 bases; bases outside gene matches: 9. The CDR3 is 15 residues long. In germline, CDR1 is SGHRS, CDR2 YFSETQ. CDR3 residues: CASSWVGTGSDEQFF. The CDR3 DNA is TGCGCCAGCAGCTGGGTAGGGACAGGGTCGGATGAGCAGTTCTTC.

This clonotype was recorded many times. The genes are TRBV7-2 and TRBJ1-6; D is uncertain. This CDR3 region has 17 residues. Trimming left V 5 bases short and J 9 bases short, with 23 bases between. The germline gives CDR1 SGHTA, CDR2 FQGNSA. CDR3 DNA sequence: TGTGCCAGCAGCCGTAAAAGTGGGCGAAATATAGTTTCACCCCTCCACTTT. This gives the protein CASSRKSGRNIVSPLHF.

The chain links TRBV23-1 to TRBJ1-1, with 7 bases aligning to TRBD1. TRBV23-1 qualifies as an ORF whose function is uncertain. The CDR3 runs to 14 residues. Trimming took 11 bases from V and 1 from J; bases not matched to a gene: 10. The CDR3 is CALPARGPNTEAFF. DNA for the CDR3: TGCGCCCTACCGGCGAGGGGGCCGAACACTGAAGCTTTCTTT.

The V and J genes are TRBV28 and TRBJ1-2, with TRBD1 matching over 7 bases. Germline CDR1 and CDR2: MDHEN and SYDVKM. J lost 0 bases, V lost 2 bases, and 6 bases had no gene match. This CDR3 is built from 16 residues. The CDR3 region is CASSLLTGDTNYGYTF. Here the CDR3 DNA reads TGTGCCAGCAGTTTACTCACAGGGGACACTAACTATGGCTACACCTTC.

The chain carries TRBV10-3 and TRBJ1-2; no clear D gene. This CDR3 is 14 amino acids long. V lost 0 bases and J 2 bases, leaving 7 bases between the germline ends. Germline V gene sequence: CDR1 ENHRY, CDR2 SYGVKD. CDR3 nucleotides: TGTGCCATCAGTGAGTCGAGTGGGAACTATGGCTACACCTTC. The encoded protein is CAISESSGNYGYTF.

The chain has TRBV9 and TRBJ2-1; D may be TRBD1 (6 bases). The ends were cut back, 0 bases at V and 3 bases at J, with 10 bases in the middle. CDR3 size: 15 residues. Per germline, CDR1 SGDLS and CDR2 YYNGEE. Written as DNA, the CDR3 is TGTGCCAGCAGCGTAGACAGGGCCTACTACAATGAGCAGTTCTTC. Its protein is CASSVDRAYYNEQFF.

The rearrangement uses TRBV19 and TRBJ2-5; the D is unclear. The germline V and J ends were trimmed by 3 bases and 6 bases, with 11 bases remaining between them. This CDR3 is built from 13 residues. Germline V lookup: CDR1 LNHDA, CDR2 SQIVND (reference sequence). CDR3 bases: TGTGCCAGTAGTATCCCCGGGTTGCAGACCCAGTACTTC. It specifies CASSIPGLQTQYF. Using reference TRBV19 and TRBJ2-5 for the parts outside the CDR3, the full variable domain is DGGITQSPKYLFRKEGQNVTLSCEQNLNHDAMYWYRQDPGQGLRLIYYSQIVNDFQKGDIAEGYSVSREKKESFPLTVTSAQKNPTAFYLCASSIPGLQTQYFGPGTRLLVL.

J is TRBJ2-3 and V is TRBV6-2 or TRBV6-3, with 14 bases identical to TRBD2. This CDR3 is built from 18 residues. Losses at the gene ends were 0 bases for V and 5 bases for J; bases not matched to a gene: 7. Germline V CDR1 and CDR2: MNHEY, SVGEGT. The CDR3 DNA reads TGTGCCAGCAGTTACTCAATCGGGACTAGCGGGAGTGGAGATACGCAGTATTTT. This codes for CASSYSIGTSGSGDTQYF.

The V gene is TRBV9, the J gene TRBJ1-2, with 9 bases fitting TRBD1. The ends lost 1 base at V and 5 bases at J; junction bases unmatched: 3. The CDR3 runs to 14 residues. Germline V gives CDR1 SGDLS, CDR2 YYNGEE. The CDR3 nucleotides read TGTGCCAGCAGCGTAATCGGACAGGGGTATGGCTACACCTTC. Translated, it gives CASSVIGQGYGYTF.